This T cell receptor beta chain is from a study of T-cell reconstitution after alpha-beta-depleted transplantation in children. Study-wide results and caveats: Newly generated T cells supplied most T-cell counts and diversity one year post-transplant. Diversity of TCRbeta at day 60 was high in some patients, arising from surviving recipient T cells and thymic progenitors. Reports say that about two months after transplant, the alpha-beta T cells came out of several hundred graft clones that had expanded.

The length of the CDR3 is 11 residues. With 0 bases removed from V and 10 bases from J, the gap between germline ends came to 7 bases. Germline values: CDR1 DFQATT, CDR2 SNEGSKA (reference sequence). Unique molecular identifiers were incorporated during preparation of the TCRbeta library. One entry per CDR3 protein results from TCRdb running MiXCR on the PCR reads. The sample yields about 580,000 distinct CDR3 sequences, roughly 23% seen once. About this clonotype itself: The antigen is undetermined.

The V and J genes are TRBV20-1 and TRBJ2-1; D unclear. The source is a boy younger than two who had a stem cell transplant for acute myeloid leukemia, so the T cells may come from the graft donor. The sample consisted of PBMCs, mostly from graft donor cells, taken 360 days after TCRalphabeta/CD19-depleted stem cell transplant. As DNA, the CDR3 is TGCAGTGCTAGAGATCAAGCAGAGCAGTTCTTC. Residues: CSARDQAEQFF.